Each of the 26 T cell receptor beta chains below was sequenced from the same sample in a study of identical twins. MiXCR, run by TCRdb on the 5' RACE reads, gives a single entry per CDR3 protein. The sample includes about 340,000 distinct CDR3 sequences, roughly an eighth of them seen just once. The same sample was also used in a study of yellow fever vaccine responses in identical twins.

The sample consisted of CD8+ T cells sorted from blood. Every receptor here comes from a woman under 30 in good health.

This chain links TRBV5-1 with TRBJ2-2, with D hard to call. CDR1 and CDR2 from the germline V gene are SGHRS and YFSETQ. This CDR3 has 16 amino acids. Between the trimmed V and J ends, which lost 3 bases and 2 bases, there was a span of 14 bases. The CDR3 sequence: CASSSLPRTNTGELFF. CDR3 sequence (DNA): TGCGCCAGCAGCTCCCTCCCCCGAACAAACACCGGGGAGCTGTTTTTT.

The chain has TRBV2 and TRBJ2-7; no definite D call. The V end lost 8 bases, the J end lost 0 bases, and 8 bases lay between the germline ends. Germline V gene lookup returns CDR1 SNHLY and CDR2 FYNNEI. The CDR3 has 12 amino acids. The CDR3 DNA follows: TGTGCCAGCGGGTCGGACTCCTACGAGCAGTACTTC. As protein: CASGSDSYEQYF.

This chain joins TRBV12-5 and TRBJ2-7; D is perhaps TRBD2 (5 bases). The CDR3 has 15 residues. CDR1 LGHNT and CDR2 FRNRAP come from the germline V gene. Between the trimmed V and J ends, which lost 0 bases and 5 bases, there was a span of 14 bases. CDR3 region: CASGLVRGATDEQYV. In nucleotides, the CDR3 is TGTGCTAGTGGTTTGGTACGGGGAGCTACTGACGAGCAGTACGTC.

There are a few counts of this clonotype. The CDR3 nucleotides read TGCAGCGTTGGGTCCGAGCAGTTCTTC. Translated, it gives CSVGSEQFF. V gene TRBV29-1 combines with J gene TRBJ2-1, with D hard to call. V lost 4 bases and J lost 10, with 5 bases in between. The CDR3 runs 9 residues. The V gene's germline CDR1 is SQVTM and CDR2 ANQGSEA.

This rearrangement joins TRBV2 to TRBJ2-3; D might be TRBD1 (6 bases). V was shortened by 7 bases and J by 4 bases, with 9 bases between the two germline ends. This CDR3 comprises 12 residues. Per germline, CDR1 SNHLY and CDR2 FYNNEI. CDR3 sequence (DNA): TGTGCCAGCACACAGGGCCCAGATACGCAGTATTTT. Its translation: CASTQGPDTQYF.

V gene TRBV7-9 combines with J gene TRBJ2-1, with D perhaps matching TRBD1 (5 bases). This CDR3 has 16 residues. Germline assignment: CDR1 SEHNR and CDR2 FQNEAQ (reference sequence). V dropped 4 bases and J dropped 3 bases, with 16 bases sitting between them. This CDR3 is CASSSTVGRIYNEQFF. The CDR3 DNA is TGTGCCAGCAGCTCGACAGTTGGCCGAATCTACAATGAGCAGTTCTTC. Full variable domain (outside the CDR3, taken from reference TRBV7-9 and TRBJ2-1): DTGVSQNPRHKITKRGQNVTFRCDPISEHNRLYWYRQTLGQGPEFLTYFQNEAQLEKSRLLSDRFSAERPKGSFSTLEIQRTEQGDSAMYLCASSSTVGRIYNEQFFGPGTRLTVL.

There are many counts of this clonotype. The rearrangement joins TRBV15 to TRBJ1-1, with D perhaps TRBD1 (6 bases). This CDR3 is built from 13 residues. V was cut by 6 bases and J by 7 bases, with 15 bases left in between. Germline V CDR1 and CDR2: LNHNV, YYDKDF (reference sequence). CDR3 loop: CATSPGDPSEAFF. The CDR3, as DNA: TGTGCCACCAGTCCAGGGGACCCAAGTGAAGCTTTCTTT.

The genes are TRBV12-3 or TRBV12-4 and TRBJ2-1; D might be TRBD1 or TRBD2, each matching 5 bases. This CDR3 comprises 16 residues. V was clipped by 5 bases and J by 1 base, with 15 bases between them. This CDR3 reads CASSPPGRVSYNEQFF. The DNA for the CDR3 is TGTGCCAGCAGTCCGCCAGGGAGAGTATCCTACAATGAGCAGTTCTTC.

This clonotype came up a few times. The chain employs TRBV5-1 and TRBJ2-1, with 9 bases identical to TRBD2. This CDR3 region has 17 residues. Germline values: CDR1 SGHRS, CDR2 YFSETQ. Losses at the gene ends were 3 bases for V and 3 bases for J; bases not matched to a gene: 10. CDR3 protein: CASSSPARGGHYNEQFF. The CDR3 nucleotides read TGCGCCAGCAGCTCCCCGGCGCGGGGGGGCCACTACAATGAGCAGTTCTTC.

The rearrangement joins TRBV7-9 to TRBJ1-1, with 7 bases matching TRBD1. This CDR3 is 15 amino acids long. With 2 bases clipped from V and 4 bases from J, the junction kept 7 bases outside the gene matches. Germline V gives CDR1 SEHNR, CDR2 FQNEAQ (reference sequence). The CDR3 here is CASSLTPQGVTEAFF. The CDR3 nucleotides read TGTGCCAGCAGCTTAACGCCCCAGGGGGTCACTGAAGCTTTCTTT.

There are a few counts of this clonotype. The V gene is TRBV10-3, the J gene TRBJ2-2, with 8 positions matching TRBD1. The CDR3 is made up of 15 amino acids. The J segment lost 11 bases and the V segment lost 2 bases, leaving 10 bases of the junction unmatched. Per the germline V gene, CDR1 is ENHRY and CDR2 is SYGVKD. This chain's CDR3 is CAISEPWTGSSELFF. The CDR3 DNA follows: TGTGCCATCAGTGAGCCTTGGACAGGGAGTAGTGAGCTGTTTTTT.

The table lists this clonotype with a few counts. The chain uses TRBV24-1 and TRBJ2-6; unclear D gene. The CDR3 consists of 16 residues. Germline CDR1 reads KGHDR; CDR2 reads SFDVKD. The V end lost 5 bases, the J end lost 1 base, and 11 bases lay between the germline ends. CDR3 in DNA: TGTGCCACCAGTGGGGGTTCGGTTTCTGGGGCCAACGTCCTGACTTTC. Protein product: CATSGGSVSGANVLTF.

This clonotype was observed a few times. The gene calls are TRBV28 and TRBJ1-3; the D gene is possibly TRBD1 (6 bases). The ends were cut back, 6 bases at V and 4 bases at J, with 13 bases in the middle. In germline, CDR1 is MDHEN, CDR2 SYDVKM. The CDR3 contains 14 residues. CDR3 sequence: CASRSTGFGNTIYF. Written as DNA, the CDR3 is TGTGCCAGCAGATCCACAGGGTTCGGAAACACCATATATTTT. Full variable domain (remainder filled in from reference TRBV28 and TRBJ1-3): DVKVTQSSRYLVKRTGEKVFLECVQDMDHENMFWYRQDPGLGLRLIYFSYDVKMKEKGDIPEGYSVSREKKERFSLILESASTNQTSMYLCASRSTGFGNTIYFGEGSWLTVV.

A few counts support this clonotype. CDR3 bases: TGTGCCAGCAGATCCTTCGGGAGCGGGGGAGGAGAGACCCAGTACTTC. Its protein product is CASRSFGSGGGETQYF. V is TRBV6-1 and J is TRBJ2-5, with TRBD2 identical over 8 bases. Germline values: CDR1 MNHNS, CDR2 SASEGT. The CDR3 loop spans 16 amino acids. V lost 6 bases, J lost 4 bases, and 13 bases stayed unmatched.

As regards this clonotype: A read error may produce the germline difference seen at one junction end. CDR3 in amino acids: CAISLVGQTFFTDTQYF. CDR3 nucleotide sequence: TGTGCCATCAGTTTAGTGGGCCAAACCTTTTTCACAGATACGCAGTATTTT. The chain recombines TRBV12-3 or TRBV12-4 with TRBJ2-3; D unclear. The CDR3 has 17 residues.

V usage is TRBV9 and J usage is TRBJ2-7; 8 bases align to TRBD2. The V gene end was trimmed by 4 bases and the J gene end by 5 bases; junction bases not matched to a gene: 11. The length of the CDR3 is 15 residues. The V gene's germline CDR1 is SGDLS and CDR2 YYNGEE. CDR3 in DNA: TGTGCCAGCAGCTCCGTGGAGCGGGAGTTCGACGAGCAGTACTTC. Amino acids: CASSSVEREFDEQYF. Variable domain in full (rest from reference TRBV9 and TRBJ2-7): DSGVTQTPKHLITATGQRVTLRCSPRSGDLSVYWYQQSLDQGLQFLIQYYNGEERAKGNILERFSAQQFPDLHSELNLSSLELGDSALYFCASSSVEREFDEQYFGPGTRLTVT.

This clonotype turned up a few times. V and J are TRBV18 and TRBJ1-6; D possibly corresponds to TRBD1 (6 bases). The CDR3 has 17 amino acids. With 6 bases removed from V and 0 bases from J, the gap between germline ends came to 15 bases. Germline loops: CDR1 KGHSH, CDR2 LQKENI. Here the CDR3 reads CASSEQGPYSYNSPLHF. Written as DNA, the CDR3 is TGTGCCAGCTCGGAACAGGGTCCATACTCCTATAATTCACCCCTCCACTTT.

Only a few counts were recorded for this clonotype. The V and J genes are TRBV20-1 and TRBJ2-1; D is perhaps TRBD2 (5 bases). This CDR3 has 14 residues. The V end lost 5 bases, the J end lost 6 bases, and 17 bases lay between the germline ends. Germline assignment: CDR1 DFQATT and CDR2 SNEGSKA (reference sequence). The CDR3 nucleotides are TGCAGTGCTGACGACTATCACACAATCAATGAGCAGTTCTTC. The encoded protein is CSADDYHTINEQFF.

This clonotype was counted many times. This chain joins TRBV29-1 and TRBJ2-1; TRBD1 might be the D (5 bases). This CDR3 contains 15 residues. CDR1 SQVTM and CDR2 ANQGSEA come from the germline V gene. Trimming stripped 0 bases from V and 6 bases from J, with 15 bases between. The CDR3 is CSVEESTRVANEQFF. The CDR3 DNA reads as TGCAGCGTTGAAGAGTCAACCAGGGTGGCCAATGAGCAGTTCTTC.

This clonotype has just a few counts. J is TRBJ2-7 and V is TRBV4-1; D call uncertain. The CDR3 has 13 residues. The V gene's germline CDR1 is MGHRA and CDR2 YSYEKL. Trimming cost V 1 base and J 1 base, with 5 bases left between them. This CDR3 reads CASSQGASYEQYF. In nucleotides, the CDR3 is TGCGCCAGCAGCCAAGGCGCGTCCTACGAGCAGTACTTC.

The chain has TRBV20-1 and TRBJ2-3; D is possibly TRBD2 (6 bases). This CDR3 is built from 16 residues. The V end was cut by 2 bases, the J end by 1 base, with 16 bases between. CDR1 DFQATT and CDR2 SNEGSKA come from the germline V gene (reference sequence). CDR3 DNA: TGCAGTGCTAGATGGGACTTACCAAGAGGCACAGATACGCAGTATTTT. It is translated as CSARWDLPRGTDTQYF.

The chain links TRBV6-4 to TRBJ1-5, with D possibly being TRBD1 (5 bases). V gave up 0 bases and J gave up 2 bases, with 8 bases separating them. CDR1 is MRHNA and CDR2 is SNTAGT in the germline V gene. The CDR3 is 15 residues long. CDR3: CASSDSGGGNQPQHF. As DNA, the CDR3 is TGTGCCAGCAGTGACTCAGGAGGGGGCAATCAGCCCCAGCATTTT.

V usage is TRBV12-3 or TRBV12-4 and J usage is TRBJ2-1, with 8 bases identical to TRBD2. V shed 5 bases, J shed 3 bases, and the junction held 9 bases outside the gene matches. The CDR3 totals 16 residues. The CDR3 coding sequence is TGTGCCAGCAGTCCTCCGGGGGGGGCGATCTACAATGAGCAGTTCTTC. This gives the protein CASSPPGGAIYNEQFF.

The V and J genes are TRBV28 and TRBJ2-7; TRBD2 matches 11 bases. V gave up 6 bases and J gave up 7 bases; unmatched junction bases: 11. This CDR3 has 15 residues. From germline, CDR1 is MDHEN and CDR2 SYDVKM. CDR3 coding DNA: TGTGCCAGCAGAGCCATTAGCGGGAGGGCAGGAGAGCAGTACTTC. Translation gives CASRAISGRAGEQYF.

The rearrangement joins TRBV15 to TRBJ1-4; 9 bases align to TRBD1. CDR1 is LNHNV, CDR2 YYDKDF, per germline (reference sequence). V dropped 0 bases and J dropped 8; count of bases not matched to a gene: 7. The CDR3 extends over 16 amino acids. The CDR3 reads CATSRENRDRDEKLFF. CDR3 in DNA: TGTGCCACCAGCAGAGAAAACCGGGACAGGGACGAAAAACTGTTTTTT.

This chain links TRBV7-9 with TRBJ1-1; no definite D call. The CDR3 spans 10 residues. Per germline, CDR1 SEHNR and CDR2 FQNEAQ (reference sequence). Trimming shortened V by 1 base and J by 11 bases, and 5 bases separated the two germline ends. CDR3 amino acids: CASSLVSAFF. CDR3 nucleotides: TGTGCCAGCAGCTTAGTGTCTGCTTTCTTT.